The rows below give T cell receptor beta chains drawn from one sample of a study of Ad26.COV2.S vaccination and SARS-CoV-2 variants. Sequencing was performed with immunoSEQ multiplex PCR; in TCRdb, only in-frame clones are kept and a portion is missing. This sample carries about 350,000 clones, more than 85% of them seen once, and the ten largest clones take approximately 5%. The sample was peripheral blood, taken in a trial of Ad26.COV2.S vaccine versus placebo. These receptors were collected from a person aged 18-60 years who received the Ad26.COV2.S COVID-19 vaccine or a placebo. The CDR3 runs from the conserved cysteine through the conserved F or W. The order of the fields is V gene, J gene, D gene, clone size, CDR3 DNA, CDR3 protein. D genes are given only for firm matches. Clone size appears in some rows only: once, few, many, or a class for an expanded clone.

V: TRBV6-1; J: TRBJ1-6; D: TRBD1; size: NA; DNA: TGTGCCAGCAGAGAACCAGGGGGCTTGAATAATTCACCCCTCCACTTT; CDR3: CASREPGGLNNSPLHF
V: TRBV19; J: TRBJ2-1; D: TRBD2; size: NA; DNA: TGTGCCAGTAGTACTTTAGCGGGAGGAGGCGATGAGCAGTTCTTC; CDR3: CASSTLAGGGDEQFF
V: TRBV28; J: TRBJ2-7; D: NA; size: NA; DNA: TGTGCCAGCAGTTCGGCTGGGGGGGCCCGCTACGAGCAGTACTTC; CDR3: CASSSAGGARYEQYF
V: TRBV12-3/TRBV12-4; J: TRBJ1-2; D: NA; size: NA; DNA: TGTGCCAGCAGCCCTTTGGGGGTCTATGGCTACACCTTC; CDR3: CASSPLGVYGYTF
V: TRBV19; J: TRBJ2-1; D: NA; size: NA; DNA: TGTGCCAGTAGTATACGTGCCAGGGTTGAGCAGTTCTTC; CDR3: CASSIRARVEQFF
V: TRBV18; J: TRBJ1-6; D: NA; size: NA; DNA: TGTGCCAGCTCACTCGGATTAACAGGGAATAATTCACCCCTCCACTTT; CDR3: CASSLGLTGNNSPLHF
V: TRBV11-2; J: TRBJ2-3; D: NA; size: NA; DNA: TGTGCCAGCACCCCAGGCGGGCGGAGCACAGATACGCAGTATTTT; CDR3: CASTPGGRSTDTQYF
V: TRBV7-2; J: TRBJ2-3; D: NA; size: once; DNA: TGTGCCAGCAGCTTAAATGGTCGGGGGGCCCTAGATACGCAGTATTTT; CDR3: CASSLNGRGALDTQYF
V: TRBV9; J: TRBJ1-2; D: TRBD1; size: NA; DNA: TGTGCCAGCAGCGCCTGGACAGGAGGGACCTATGGCTACACCTTC; CDR3: CASSAWTGGTYGYTF
V: TRBV6-5; J: TRBJ1-1; D: TRBD1; size: once; DNA: TGTGCCAGCAGAAAAAACAGGGGCACTGAAGCTTTCTTT; CDR3: CASRKNRGTEAFF
V: TRBV5-5; J: TRBJ2-1; D: NA; size: NA; DNA: TGTGCCAGCAGCTCTTCCGGGACGGCATACAATGAGCAGTTCTTC; CDR3: CASSSSGTAYNEQFF
V: TRBV20-1; J: TRBJ2-2; D: TRBD2; size: NA; DNA: TGCAGTGCTAGTGTGCGCGGGAGGAGGGGGGAGCTGTTTTTT; CDR3: CSASVRGRRGELFF
V: TRBV28; J: TRBJ1-1; D: TRBD1; size: NA; DNA: TGTGCCAGCAGTTTAAGAGGGGGCACCGAAGCTTTCTTT; CDR3: CASSLRGGTEAFF
V: TRBV18; J: TRBJ2-5; D: NA; size: NA; DNA: TGTGCCAGCTCACCACCGACCAGCGCAGGGACCCAGTACTTC; CDR3: CASSPPTSAGTQYF
V: TRBV10-3; J: TRBJ1-2; D: TRBD1; size: NA; DNA: TGTGCCATCAGTGATGGGGGGACAGGGTCTAACTATGGCTACACCTTC; CDR3: CAISDGGTGSNYGYTF
V: TRBV4-3; J: TRBJ2-1; D: NA; size: NA; DNA: TGCGCCAGCAGGAAAGCTGCTTCGGGACAATCTGAGCAGTTCTTC; CDR3: CASRKAASGQSEQFF
V: TRBV10-3; J: TRBJ1-1; D: NA; size: NA; DNA: TGTGCCATCAGTGAGTCGGGGGCAGAAGCTTTCTTT; CDR3: CAISESGAEAFF
V: TRBV9; J: TRBJ2-1; D: NA; size: once; DNA: TGTGCCAGCAGCGTTGGGGGGACCCCCAATGAGCAGTTCTTC; CDR3: CASSVGGTPNEQFF
V: TRBV9; J: TRBJ1-2; D: NA; size: NA; DNA: TGTGCCAGCAGCCCCGCCCCAGGGGCTAACTATGGCTACACCTTC; CDR3: CASSPAPGANYGYTF
V: TRBV19; J: TRBJ2-1; D: NA; size: NA; DNA: TGTGCCAGTAGTATAGGTTGGGGCAATGAGCAGTTCTTC; CDR3: CASSIGWGNEQFF
V: TRBV12-3/TRBV12-4; J: TRBJ1-1; D: NA; size: NA; DNA: TGTGCCAGCAGTCCTACAGGGACCCCTGAAGCTTTCTTT; CDR3: CASSPTGTPEAFF
V: TRBV7-9; J: TRBJ2-7; D: NA; size: NA; DNA: TGTGCCAGCAGCTCTCAGGGTTACGAGCAGTACTTC; CDR3: CASSSQGYEQYF
V: TRBV7-2; J: TRBJ2-2; D: NA; size: NA; DNA: TGTGCCAGCAGCTTAATTGCGGGGAACACCGGGGAGCTGTTTTTT; CDR3: CASSLIAGNTGELFF
V: TRBV19; J: TRBJ2-5; D: TRBD2; size: NA; DNA: TGTGCCAGTAGTATAATCGGGGAGGGAGGGGAGACCCAGTACTTC; CDR3: CASSIIGEGGETQYF
V: TRBV6-5; J: TRBJ1-1; D: TRBD1; size: NA; DNA: TGTGCCAGCACCGGGCGACAGGGGAACACTGAAGCTTTCTTT; CDR3: CASTGRQGNTEAFF
V: TRBV10-1; J: TRBJ1-6; D: NA; size: NA; DNA: TGCGCCAGCAGTTCGGAGAGCTCCTATAATTCACCCCTCCACTTT; CDR3: CASSSESSYNSPLHF
V: TRBV19; J: TRBJ2-3; D: TRBD1; size: NA; DNA: TGTGCCAGTAGTATAGGGGGACAGTCTAGCACAGATACGCAGTATTTT; CDR3: CASSIGGQSSTDTQYF
V: TRBV10-1; J: TRBJ2-2; D: NA; size: NA; DNA: TGCGCCAGCAGTAAGTCGCTGGACACCGGGGAGCTGTTTTTT; CDR3: CASSKSLDTGELFF
V: TRBV18; J: TRBJ1-3; D: TRBD1; size: NA; DNA: TGTGCCAGCTCATCCTGGACAGGGAGCTCTGGAAACACCATATATTTT; CDR3: CASSSWTGSSGNTIYF
V: TRBV19; J: TRBJ1-2; D: TRBD1; size: NA; DNA: TGTGCCAGTAGTCCGTACACAGGGGGTCACTATGGCTACACCTTC; CDR3: CASSPYTGGHYGYTF
V: TRBV11-2; J: TRBJ2-1; D: NA; size: NA; DNA: TGTGCCAGCAGCGCCGACGGACAGTTCTACAATGAGCAGTTCTTC; CDR3: CASSADGQFYNEQFF
V: TRBV2; J: TRBJ2-7; D: TRBD1; size: NA; DNA: TGTGCCAGCAGTGGAGGGACAGGGGTACACTACGAGCAGTACTTC; CDR3: CASSGGTGVHYEQYF
V: TRBV19; J: TRBJ1-5; D: NA; size: NA; DNA: TGTGCCAGTAAGTCGAGCCGGGGGAATCAGCCCCAGCATTTT; CDR3: CASKSSRGNQPQHF
V: TRBV4-3; J: TRBJ1-6; D: NA; size: NA; DNA: TGCGCCAGCAGCCAAGAGGGCAATCTAGCGGCACCCCTCCACTTT; CDR3: CASSQEGNLAAPLHF
V: TRBV3-1/TRBV3-2; J: TRBJ2-1; D: TRBD2; size: NA; DNA: TGTGCCAGCAGCAAAACTAGCGGTCTTTACAATGAGCAGTTCTTC; CDR3: CASSKTSGLYNEQFF
V: TRBV3-1/TRBV3-2; J: TRBJ1-6; D: TRBD1; size: NA; DNA: TGTGCCAGCAGCCAGGGACAGGATAATTCACCCCTCCACTTT; CDR3: CASSQGQDNSPLHF
V: TRBV19; J: TRBJ2-2; D: TRBD1; size: NA; DNA: TGTGCCAGTAAGGGGACAGCATTTACCGGGGAGCTGTTTTTT; CDR3: CASKGTAFTGELFF
V: TRBV6-5; J: TRBJ1-2; D: TRBD1; size: NA; DNA: TGTGCCAGCACCCGAACAGGGGAAGGAGGCTACACCTTC; CDR3: CASTRTGEGGYTF
V: TRBV15; J: TRBJ1-1; D: NA; size: NA; DNA: TGTGCCACCAGCCAAGGGCCTAACACTGAAGCTTTCTTT; CDR3: CATSQGPNTEAFF
V: TRBV19; J: TRBJ1-1; D: NA; size: NA; DNA: TGTGCCAGTAGTAGTGCGCCGGGCATGAACACTGAAGCTTTCTTT; CDR3: CASSSAPGMNTEAFF
V: TRBV7-2; J: TRBJ2-7; D: NA; size: NA; DNA: TGTGCCAGCAGCTTAAGGTTGGGTACGGGGGCCTCCTACGAGCAGTACTTC; CDR3: CASSLRLGTGASYEQYF
V: TRBV3-1/TRBV3-2; J: TRBJ2-1; D: NA; size: NA; DNA: TGTGCCAGCAGCCAGTCGGGGAAGTCCGGTGAGCAGTTCTTC; CDR3: CASSQSGKSGEQFF
V: TRBV28; J: TRBJ2-3; D: NA; size: NA; DNA: TGTGCCAGCAGTAAACAGGGTTTCCGCACAGATACGCAGTATTTT; CDR3: CASSKQGFRTDTQYF
V: TRBV7-9; J: TRBJ1-5; D: NA; size: NA; DNA: TGTGCCAGCAGCCTCTCTGGGGACACCGTCAATCAGCCCCAGCATTTT; CDR3: CASSLSGDTVNQPQHF